One sample yielded the 6 T cell receptor beta chains listed below, sequenced in a study of shared clonotypes between healthy human individuals. Data came from immunoSEQ multiplex PCR; TCRdb stores just in-frame clones and leaves some out. The table shows approximately 2,000,000 clones, with about 90% occurring only once. Sequencing was carried out using naive CD4+ T cells from PBMCs. Regarding subset: CD45RA+ positively selected. These receptors were obtained from a man between 18 and 35 years old in good health. Some clones in this sample may be carry-over from other donors' samples.

The J gene is TRBJ1-2, the V gene TRBV6-1; 8 nucleotides agree with TRBD1. The junction had 7 bases not matched to a gene; V was cut back by 6 bases and J by 4 bases. This CDR3 contains 14 residues. In germline, CDR1 is MNHNS, CDR2 SASEGT. The CDR3 nucleotides are TGTGCCAGCAGACCTACAGGGGGTGGCTATGGCTACACCTTC. Translating gives CASRPTGGGYGYTF.

V is TRBV4-1 and J is TRBJ2-1, with 7 bases fitting TRBD2. V shed 3 bases, J shed 3 bases, and the junction held 2 bases outside the gene matches. This CDR3 has 14 amino acids. Per germline, CDR1 MGHRA and CDR2 YSYEKL. DNA of the CDR3: TGCGCCAGCAGCCAGGGGGACTACTACAATGAGCAGTTCTTC. As protein: CASSQGDYYNEQFF.

The chain employs TRBV19 and TRBJ1-1; maybe TRBD1 (5 bases). CDR3 length equals 13 residues. Trimming took off 2 bases at V and 8 bases at J, with 12 bases between the two ends. Germline CDR1 reads LNHDA; CDR2 reads SQIVND (reference sequence). DNA for the CDR3: TGTGCCAGTAGTATAAGTCAGGGCAGAGAAGCTTTCTTT. This gives the protein CASSISQGREAFF. Using reference TRBV19 and TRBJ1-1 for the parts outside the CDR3, the full variable domain is DGGITQSPKYLFRKEGQNVTLSCEQNLNHDAMYWYRQDPGQGLRLIYYSQIVNDFQKGDIAEGYSVSREKKESFPLTVTSAQKNPTAFYLCASSISQGREAFFGQGTRLTVV.

V is TRBV6-1 and J is TRBJ2-5, with TRBD1 as a possible D gene (5 bases). The CDR3 runs to 13 residues. The V gene lost 4 bases and the J gene lost 10 bases, with 16 bases spanning the gap. Germline-derived CDR1 and CDR2 are MNHNS and SASEGT. CDR3 in DNA: TGTGCCAGCAGTGGACAGTCCTCAGGAGTCCAGTACTTC. Its protein product is CASSGQSSGVQYF.

This rearrangement joins TRBV7-3 to TRBJ2-3, with 7 bases matching TRBD2. Germline loops: CDR1 SGHTA, CDR2 FQGTGA. V trimming: 5 bases; J trimming: 3 bases; junction bases outside the gene matches: 8. This CDR3 has 15 residues. CDR3: CASSRSSGKTDTQYF. The CDR3 coding sequence is TGTGCCAGCAGCCGATCAAGCGGGAAAACAGATACGCAGTATTTT.

The CDR3 loop reads CASTSDRNYGYTF. The DNA of the CDR3 is TGTGCCAGTACCTCGGACAGAAACTATGGCTACACCTTC. The chain joins TRBV19 to TRBJ1-2, with TRBD1 as a possible D gene (6 bases). Trimming stripped 7 bases from V and 2 bases from J, with 11 bases between. Germline-derived CDR1 and CDR2 are LNHDA and SQIVND (reference sequence). The CDR3 extends over 13 amino acids.